What follows are 25 T cell receptor beta chains derived from one specimen sequenced in a study of blood T cells in healthy people across ages. A sample-barcoded 5' primer and a J-beta primer mix were used in a second PCR of about 7 to 12 cycles. TCRdb fed the 5' RACE reads into MiXCR, producing one record per CDR3 protein. The sample carries about 810,000 distinct CDR3 sequences, roughly 34% recorded once. The sample was blood. These receptors were taken from a man aged 18 to 30 in good health.

The chain recombines TRBV6-2 or TRBV6-3 with TRBJ1-5, with 7 positions matching TRBD1. Unmatched junction bases numbered 10, after V lost 1 base and J lost 7 bases. This CDR3 is built from 16 residues. The germline gives CDR1 MNHEY, CDR2 SVGEGT. CDR3 DNA sequence: TGTGCCAGCAGTTACTGGGACAGACCGGGCCGGCAGCCCCAGCATTTT. Amino acid sequence: CASSYWDRPGRQPQHF.

To note about this clonotype: It may be a read error: a sequence one base away is much more abundant. The V gene is TRBV27, the J gene TRBJ1-2; no clear D. There are 12 residues in the CDR3. The germline gives CDR1 MNHEY, CDR2 SMNVEV (reference sequence). CDR3 DNA: TGTGTCAGCAGCCCTACTGGACTCGGCTACACCTTC. Its protein is CVSSPTGLGYTF.

The chain joins TRBV5-6 to TRBJ1-1; D call uncertain. In germline, CDR1 is SGHDT, CDR2 YYEEEE. V shed 1 base and J shed 1 base, with 11 bases lying between them. The CDR3 extends over 15 amino acids. The CDR3 reads CASSLPPPENTEAFF. For the CDR3, the DNA is TGTGCCAGCAGCTTGCCCCCTCCAGAGAACACTGAAGCTTTCTTT. The entire variable domain, with the rest obtained from reference TRBV5-6 and TRBJ1-1, is as follows: DAGVTQSPTHLIKTRGQQVTLRCSPKSGHDTVSWYQQALGQGPQFIFQYYEEEERQRGNFPDRFSGHQFPNYSSELNVNALLLGDSALYLCASSLPPPENTEAFFGQGTRLTVV.

On this clonotype itself: A much larger clone differs by one base, so this may be a read error. The conserved closing phenylalanine or tryptophan is absent in this CDR3, likely reflecting a read error. The rearrangement links TRBV4-2 to TRBJ1-2, with a tentative D call TRBD1 (5 bases). The CDR3 totals 14 residues. Germline CDR1 LGHNA, CDR2 YNFKEQ. The V end was cut by 0 bases, the J end by 0 bases, with 5 bases between. Here the CDR3 DNA reads TGTGCCAGCAGCCAAGAAGGGGCTAACTATGGCTACACCTCC. Residues: CASSQEGANYGYTS.

This sequence joins TRBV28 and TRBJ1-1, with 10 bases lining up with TRBD1. Germline CDR1 MDHEN, CDR2 SYDVKM. This CDR3 contains 16 residues. V dropped 6 bases and J dropped 3; count of bases not matched to a gene: 10. CDR3: CASRAAEGQGYTEAFF. The CDR3 bases are TGTGCCAGCAGGGCAGCCGAGGGACAGGGGTACACTGAAGCTTTCTTT.

The rearrangement uses TRBV6-4 and TRBJ2-1; D is possibly TRBD1 (5 bases). Trimming shortened V by 2 bases and J by 1 base, and 15 bases separated the two germline ends. Germline CDR1 is MRHNA and CDR2 is SNTAGT. The CDR3 extends over 17 amino acids. As DNA, the CDR3 is TGTGCCAGCAGTGACCTCCCTGCGACAGTTTCCTACAATGAGCAGTTCTTC. This sequence encodes CASSDLPATVSYNEQFF.

There are a few counts of this clonotype. The chain uses TRBV20-1 and TRBJ2-3; TRBD2 aligns across 10 bases. Looked up from germline, CDR1 is DFQATT and CDR2 is SNEGSKA (reference sequence). The CDR3 is 15 residues long. The V segment lost 6 bases and the J segment 11 bases; nucleotides outside the gene matches: 17. The CDR3 region has the DNA TGCAGTGCCAAATCCCCAGCGGGGGGGCTGAGTGGGCAGTATTTT. Its translation is CSAKSPAGGLSGQYF.

This clonotype turned up a few times. The chain is built from TRBV6-2 or TRBV6-3 and TRBJ2-5; TRBD1 is a possible D gene (5 bases). CDR1 MNHEY and CDR2 SVGEGT come from the germline V gene. The CDR3 length is 15 residues. V was shortened by 4 bases and J by 5 bases, with 17 bases between the two germline ends. CDR3 DNA: TGTGCCAGCAGTTTAGGCCAAACAGGAACGGAGACCCAGTACTTC. Protein product: CASSLGQTGTETQYF.

This clonotype was detected only a few times. The genes are TRBV7-9 and TRBJ1-1; D remains unclear. V was pared by 5 bases and J by 3 bases, with 10 bases between. Germline CDR1 SEHNR, CDR2 FQNEAQ (reference sequence). The CDR3 spans 13 residues. Here the CDR3 reads CASSPVGYTEAFF. CDR3 bases: TGTGCCAGCAGCCCGGTGGGGTACACTGAAGCTTTCTTT.

This clonotype has at least ten counts. V and J are TRBV20-1 and TRBJ1-5; D is perhaps TRBD1 (5 bases). Germline CDR1 and CDR2: DFQATT and SNEGSKA (reference sequence). The germline V and J ends were trimmed by 0 bases and 0 bases, with 9 bases remaining between them. The CDR3 covers 15 residues. The CDR3 region is CSARDTGHSNQPQHF. DNA for the CDR3: TGCAGTGCTAGAGATACAGGCCATAGCAATCAGCCCCAGCATTTT.

On this clonotype: A single base separates this from a much larger clone, so it may be a read error. The chain links TRBV5-1 to TRBJ2-5; 9 positions agree with TRBD2. CDR3 size: 14 residues. J was trimmed by 0 bases and V by 4 bases; bases with no gene match: 1. CDR1 and CDR2 from the germline V gene are SGHRS and YFSETQ. This CDR3 is CASSGLAYQETQYF. In DNA form, the CDR3 reads TGCGCCAGCAGCGGACTAGCGTACCAAGAGACCCAGTACTTC.

Regarding this clonotype: One base away lies a much larger clone, so this may be a sequencing read error. This CDR3 is CANSIDEQFF. The CDR3 nucleotides read TGTGCCAACAGTATTGATGAGCAGTTCTTC. The rearrangement joins TRBV12-3 or TRBV12-4 to TRBJ2-1; unclear D gene. This CDR3 has 10 amino acids.

Remarks on this clonotype: The junction differs from germline at one of its ends, possibly a read error. This sequence joins TRBV12-3 or TRBV12-4 and TRBJ2-2, with 9 nucleotides matching TRBD1. The CDR3 loop spans 14 amino acids. The CDR3 here is CASSSRTGAGELFF. CDR3 sequence (DNA): TGTGCCAGTAGTTCCCGGACAGGGGCCGGGGAGCTGTTTTTT.

To note about this clonotype: One end of the junction does not line up with germline, which may come from a read error. The chain employs TRBV10-3 and TRBJ2-1; D call uncertain. In germline, CDR1 is ENHRY, CDR2 SYGVKD. CDR3 length: 15 amino acids. CDR3 sequence (DNA): TGTGCCATTAGTGAGTCGTTCGCAGAATCCTACGAGCAGTTCTTC. Its translation: CAISESFAESYEQFF.

This rearrangement joins TRBV4-2 to TRBJ1-2; 7 nucleotides match TRBD1. Germline loops: CDR1 LGHNA, CDR2 YNFKEQ. The CDR3 runs 15 residues. V was clipped by 2 bases and J by 3 bases; unmatched bases: 6. CDR3 protein: CASSQTKTGDYGYTF. The DNA for the CDR3 is TGTGCCAGCAGCCAAACTAAAACAGGGGACTATGGCTACACCTTC.

This chain's CDR3 is CATSRVGGQGVVEGHF. CDR3 in DNA: TGTGCCACCAGCAGAGTTGGGGGACAGGGGGTCGTTGAGGGGCATTTT. The V gene is TRBV15, the J gene TRBJ1-5; TRBD1 agrees at 11 bases. Germline CDR1 is LNHNV and CDR2 is YYDKDF (reference sequence). CDR3 length equals 16 residues. V lost 1 base, J lost 15 bases, and 14 bases stayed unmatched. Full variable domain (outside the CDR3, taken from reference TRBV15 and TRBJ1-5): DAMVIQNPRYQVTQFGKPVTLSCSQTLNHNVMYWYQQKSSQAPKLLFHYYDKDFNNEADTPDNFQSRRPNTSFCFLDIRSPGLGDTAMYLCATSRVGGQGVVEGHFGDGTRLSIL.

This clonotype is a singleton in its sample. The V and J genes are TRBV7-2 and TRBJ2-7, with 9 nucleotides matching TRBD2. Losses at the gene ends were 0 bases for V and 0 bases for J; bases not matched to a gene: 9. The CDR3 length is 18 residues. Looked up from germline, CDR1 is SGHTA and CDR2 is FQGNSA. CDR3 DNA sequence: TGTGCCAGCAGCTTAGCGTTTACGGCTAGCGGGGCCTCCTACGAGCAGTACTTC. Translated, it gives CASSLAFTASGASYEQYF.

This chain joins TRBV20-1 and TRBJ2-5; TRBD2 is a possible D gene (6 bases). CDR1 is DFQATT, CDR2 SNEGSKA, per germline (reference sequence). CDR3 length equals 16 residues. Trimming cost V 5 bases and J 11 bases, with 30 bases left between them. The DNA for the CDR3 is TGCAGTGCTCACCCATTTCAGCGGCGGGGTTACAATGAGCAGTACTTC. It translates to CSAHPFQRRGYNEQYF.

There are a few counts of this clonotype. The chain links TRBV6-4 to TRBJ1-5; perhaps TRBD1 as D (5 bases). This CDR3 comprises 15 residues. Germline V CDR1 and CDR2: MRHNA, SNTAGT. With 3 bases removed from V and 6 bases from J, the gap between germline ends came to 15 bases. CDR3 nucleotides: TGTGCCAGCAGTGATGGGACGGCAGAGGGTCAGCCCCAGCATTTT. Amino acids: CASSDGTAEGQPQHF.

V is TRBV28 and J is TRBJ2-1; 7 positions agree with TRBD1. V lost 1 base to trimming and J lost 10 bases; unmatched junction nucleotides: 16. The CDR3 is made up of 17 amino acids. Per the germline V gene, CDR1 is MDHEN and CDR2 is SYDVKM. CDR3 bases: TGTGCCAGCAGTTTATTTCCGGGGACAGCCACAAAAGGAGAGCAGTTCTTC. Encoded protein: CASSLFPGTATKGEQFF.

This chain connects TRBV6-6 to TRBJ2-7; 7 bases are shared with TRBD1. The germline V gene has CDR1 MNHNY and CDR2 SVGAGI (reference sequence). CDR3 length equals 13 residues. The CDR3 nucleotides are TGTGCAGCATCCCCGACAGGGCCCTACGAGCAGTACTTC. This encodes CAASPTGPYEQYF.

This chain joins TRBV5-6 and TRBJ2-1; 10 bases are a match to TRBD1. Judging by the DNA end, TRBJ2-7 fits better; the J call may be wrong. The germline V gene encodes CDR1 SGHDT and CDR2 YYEEEE. The CDR3 sequence is 15 residues long. CDR3 bases: TGTGCCAGCAGCTTTGGGGACAGGGGCTACAATGAGCAGTACTTC. It yields the protein CASSFGDRGYNEQYF.

This sequence joins TRBV29-1 and TRBJ2-1; D is possibly TRBD1 (7 bases). V was cut by 8 bases and J by 15 bases, with 26 bases left in between. The germline gives CDR1 SQVTM, CDR2 ANQGSEA. This CDR3 has 13 residues. Written as DNA, the CDR3 is TGCAGCTCCAATGGGGGGCAGGGGGTTGGCACGTTCTTC. It is translated as CSSNGGQGVGTFF.

This clonotype was counted many times. The genes are TRBV27 and TRBJ2-3; 8 bases agree with TRBD2. V shed 6 bases and J 1 base; nucleotides not matched to a gene: 0. CDR3 length: 13 amino acids. From germline, CDR1 is MNHEY and CDR2 SMNVEV (reference sequence). CDR3 nucleotides: TGTGCCAGCAGGCGGGGGGGCACAGATACGCAGTATTTT. Translated: CASRRGGTDTQYF.

This chain joins TRBV4-3 and TRBJ2-2; D gene unclear. The CDR3 is 15 amino acids. Germline assignment: CDR1 LGHNA and CDR2 YSLEER. Trimming removed 0 bases from V and 8 bases from J, with 13 bases in between. This CDR3 reads CASSQDYGPGGELFF. CDR3 nucleotide sequence: TGCGCCAGCAGCCAAGATTACGGGCCTGGGGGGGAGCTGTTTTTT.